This T cell receptor (beta chain) appears in the sequencing data of a study of T cell responses to AZD1222 COVID-19 vaccine. Points from the study as a whole: Receipt of two AZD1222 doses was followed by a rise in Spike-specific TCR breadth and depth. Only a handful of people who got AZD1222 tested seropositive at baseline. In all cases, repertoires were sampled only after the peak T cell response. There were vaccine-associated CD4 TCRs across spike, dominant at 160-218 and 743-854.

Note on this clone: Its antigen is still unknown.

The repertoire was sequenced with immunoSEQ multiplex PCR; TCRdb's copy has only in-frame clones and lacks some. The sample lists around 260,000 clones, more than 85% seen once, with around 0.5% in the top ten. This TCR was recovered from an adult in good health. Here the sequenced sample was peripheral blood, taken on day 0 of AZD1222 vaccination.

The chain's CDR3 is CASSPLQGGNEQYF. The CDR3 DNA is TGTGCCAGCTCACCCCTCCAGGGGGGAAACGAGCAGTACTTC. This rearrangement joins TRBV18 to TRBJ2-7; possibly TRBD1 for D (7 bases). The CDR3 covers 14 residues. Trimming removed 3 bases at V and 5 bases at J, with 14 bases between. Germline values: CDR1 KGHSH, CDR2 LQKENI.